This T cell receptor beta chain emerged from a study of blood T cell repertoires in COVID-19. Turning to the study itself: Donors in the United States, Italy and Spain gave samples during acute or convalescent COVID-19. In each case, the material was cDNA or gDNA derived from T cells, B-cell-depleted T cells, or PBMCs.

This CDR3 is built from 16 residues. CDR1 is LNHDA and CDR2 is SQIVND in the germline V gene (reference sequence). Trimming left V 3 bases short and J 6 bases short, with 18 bases between. In the original analysis: The assay estimated nucleated cells by amplifying reference gene primers. Profiled with immunoSEQ multiplex PCR; TCRdb holds only in-frame clones, not every one. From that table come the V and J calls and clone size; the DNA was used to work out D and trimming. The table includes about 250,000 clones, 84% detected once. This TCR was recovered from a man in his forties or fifties with acute or convalescent COVID-19. The V call is TRBV19, the J call TRBJ2-1; tentative D call: TRBD2 (6 bases). The sample consisted of peripheral blood. The CDR3 DNA reads TGTGCCAGTAGTATTTTGGCTAGCGAGCCTTTCAATGAGCAGTTCTTC. Protein: CASSILASEPFNEQFF.